The 3 T cell receptor beta chains listed next were all sequenced from one sample in a study of spatial heterogeneity in lung cancer. TCRdb reprocessed the 5' RACE reads via MiXCR and lists one record per CDR3 protein. Counted here are tens of thousands of distinct CDR3 sequences, roughly 15% occurring once; the ten biggest clones make up 50% to 65%. Stated time point: sample taken at primary tumor resection. The material sequenced was PBMCs, taken at surgery. The receptors originated from a male donor with early-stage non-small cell lung cancer.

V usage is TRBV10-3 and J usage is TRBJ1-2; 9 bases map to TRBD1. Trimming removed 0 bases from V and 4 bases from J; junction bases left unmatched: 9. CDR3 length: 17 residues. Looked up from germline, CDR1 is ENHRY and CDR2 is SYGVKD. The CDR3 coding sequence is TGTGCCATCAGTGAGTCTGGGACAGGGATTGTTAGCTATGGCTACACCTTC. Translating gives CAISESGTGIVSYGYTF.

The chain employs TRBV7-2 and TRBJ1-1; D may be TRBD1 (5 bases). Germline-derived CDR1 and CDR2 are SGHTA and FQGNSA. V lost 6 bases and J 3 bases, leaving 11 bases between the germline ends. CDR3 length: 13 amino acids. The CDR3 loop reads CASSLDSHTEAFF. The DNA for the CDR3 is TGTGCCAGCAGTCTAGACAGTCACACTGAAGCTTTCTTT.

The CDR3 DNA sequence: TGCGCCAGCGGGTCGACTAGCACAGATACGCAGTATTTT. Protein product: CASGSTSTDTQYF. This rearrangement joins TRBV5-1 to TRBJ2-3, with D hard to call. There are 13 residues in the CDR3. Trimming left V 7 bases short and J 0 bases short, with 9 bases between. CDR1 is SGHRS and CDR2 is YFSETQ in the germline V gene.